What follows describes a single T cell receptor (beta chain). These data belong to a study of PD-L1 blockade in urothelial cancer. Profiling relied on immunoSEQ multiplex PCR, and the TCRdb table lists in-frame clones only, not all of them. The table includes around 41,000 clones, around 90% detected once. The CDR3 loop spans 18 amino acids. Trimming removed 2 bases from V and 0 bases from J, with 14 bases in between. The V gene's germline CDR1 is SGHTA and CDR2 FQGNSA. This sample comprised PBMCs, obtained around atezolizumab (anti-PD-L1) treatment. The sequence came from a woman aged 55-69 years with urothelial cancer. The V call is TRBV7-2, the J call TRBJ1-6, with D tentatively TRBD1 (6 bases). The CDR3 DNA is TGTGCCAGCAGCTTACTCCCAGGGGCCAGCTCCTATAATTCACCCCTCCACTTT. Translation gives CASSLLPGASSYNSPLHF.